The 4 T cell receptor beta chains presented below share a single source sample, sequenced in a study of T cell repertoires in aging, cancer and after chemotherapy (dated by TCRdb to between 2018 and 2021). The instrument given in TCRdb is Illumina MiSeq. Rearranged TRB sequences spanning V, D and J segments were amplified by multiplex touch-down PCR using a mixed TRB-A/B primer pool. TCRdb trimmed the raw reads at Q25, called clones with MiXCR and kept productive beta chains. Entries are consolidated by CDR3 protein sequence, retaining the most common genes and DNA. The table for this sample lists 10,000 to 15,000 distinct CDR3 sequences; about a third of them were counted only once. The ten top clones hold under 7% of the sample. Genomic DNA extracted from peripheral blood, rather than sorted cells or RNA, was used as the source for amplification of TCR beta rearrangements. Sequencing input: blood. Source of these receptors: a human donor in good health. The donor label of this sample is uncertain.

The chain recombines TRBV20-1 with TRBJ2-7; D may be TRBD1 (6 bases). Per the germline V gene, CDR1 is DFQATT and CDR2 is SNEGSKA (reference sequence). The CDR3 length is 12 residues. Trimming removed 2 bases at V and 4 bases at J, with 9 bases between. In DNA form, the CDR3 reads TGCAGTGCTAGACACAGGGAGTACGAGCAGTACTTC. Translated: CSARHREYEQYF.

The CDR3 sequence is CATSREQGANEKLFF. DNA of the CDR3: TGTGCCACCAGCAGAGAACAGGGGGCTAATGAAAAACTGTTTTTT. The chain links TRBV15 to TRBJ1-4, with TRBD1 matching over 8 bases. Looked up from germline, CDR1 is LNHNV and CDR2 is YYDKDF (reference sequence). Trimming removed 0 bases from V and 3 bases from J; junction bases left unmatched: 0. This CDR3 has 15 amino acids.

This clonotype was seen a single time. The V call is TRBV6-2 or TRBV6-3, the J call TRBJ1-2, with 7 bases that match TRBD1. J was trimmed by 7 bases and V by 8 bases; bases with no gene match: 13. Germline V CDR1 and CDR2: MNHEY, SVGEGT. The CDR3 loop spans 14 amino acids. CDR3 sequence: CASAPGGRGFGYTF. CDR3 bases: TGTGCCAGCGCCCCGGGGGGCAGGGGGTTTGGCTACACCTTC.

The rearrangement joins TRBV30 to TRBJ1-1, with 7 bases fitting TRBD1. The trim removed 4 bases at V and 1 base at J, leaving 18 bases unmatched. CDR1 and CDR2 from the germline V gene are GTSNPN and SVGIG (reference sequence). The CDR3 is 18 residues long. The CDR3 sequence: CAWTRGYLGQAENTEAFF. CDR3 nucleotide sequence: TGTGCCTGGACGCGGGGCTACCTCGGACAGGCCGAGAACACTGAAGCTTTCTTT.